Below, 19 T cell receptor beta chains from the same sample are listed, as sequenced in a study of blood T cell repertoires in COVID-19. TCRdb's table, derived via immunoSEQ multiplex PCR, lists solely in-frame clones and lacks some. There are hundreds of thousands of clones in the sample; roughly 90% occur only once, and over 1.1% lies in the top ten. Sequenced sample: peripheral blood. The receptors were gathered from a woman aged 30 to 39 with active or convalescent COVID-19.

The chain has TRBV19 and TRBJ1-6; possibly TRBD1 for D (6 bases). The CDR3 runs 15 residues. Trimming stripped 2 bases from V and 4 bases from J, with 9 bases between. The V gene's germline CDR1 is LNHDA and CDR2 SQIVND (reference sequence). The CDR3 spells CASSITGLYNSPLHF. CDR3 DNA: TGTGCCAGTAGTATAACAGGGTTGTATAATTCACCCCTCCACTTT.

The rearrangement links TRBV7-9 to TRBJ2-1, with 10 bases identical to TRBD1. Germline values: CDR1 SEHNR, CDR2 FQNEAQ (reference sequence). CDR3 length: 17 residues. The ends lost 2 bases at V and 0 bases at J; junction bases unmatched: 4. CDR3 loop: CASSLSTGGYSYNEQFF. The CDR3 nucleotides read TGTGCCAGCAGCTTATCGACAGGGGGCTACTCCTACAATGAGCAGTTCTTC.

The chain carries TRBV5-5 and TRBJ1-2, with TRBD1 matching over 7 bases. This CDR3 is built from 15 residues. From germline, CDR1 is SGHKS and CDR2 YYEKEE (reference sequence). Losses at the gene ends were 2 bases for V and 8 bases for J; bases not matched to a gene: 12. The CDR3 here is CASSFHDRVEWGYTF. The CDR3, as DNA: TGTGCCAGCAGCTTCCACGACAGGGTCGAGTGGGGCTACACCTTC.

This chain joins TRBV2 and TRBJ2-3; possibly TRBD2 for D (6 bases). V was cut by 3 bases and J by 0 bases, with 7 bases left in between. The CDR3 consists of 14 residues. Per the germline V gene, CDR1 is SNHLY and CDR2 is FYNNEI. The CDR3 spells CASSEGLSTDTQYF. The CDR3 DNA sequence: TGTGCCAGCAGTGAGGGACTTAGCACAGATACGCAGTATTTT.

The rearrangement joins TRBV3-1 (or the pseudogene TRBV3-2) to TRBJ2-1; TRBD2 aligns across 7 bases. In germline, CDR1 is LGHDT, CDR2 YNNKEL (reference sequence). V shed 1 base and J 5 bases; nucleotides not matched to a gene: 8. The CDR3 contains 16 residues. This CDR3 is CASSQGLAGADNEQFF. CDR3 coding DNA: TGTGCCAGCAGCCAAGGGTTAGCGGGTGCCGACAATGAGCAGTTCTTC.

The chain employs TRBV9 and TRBJ2-4; TRBD2 matches 10 bases. Trimming removed 2 bases from V and 1 base from J; junction bases left unmatched: 6. The germline CDR1 and CDR2 sequences are SGDLS and YYNGEE. CDR3 size: 17 residues. The CDR3 DNA reads as TGTGCCAGCAGCGTCGAGCGGGAGGGCCTCGCCAAAAACATTCAGTACTTC. As protein: CASSVEREGLAKNIQYF. Variable domain in full (rest from reference TRBV9 and TRBJ2-4): DSGVTQTPKHLITATGQRVTLRCSPRSGDLSVYWYQQSLDQGLQFLIQYYNGEERAKGNILERFSAQQFPDLHSELNLSSLELGDSALYFCASSVEREGLAKNIQYFGAGTRLSVL.

The genes are TRBV10-3 and TRBJ2-7; possibly TRBD1 for D (6 bases). Trimming left V 6 bases short and J 4 bases short, with 10 bases between. Germline V CDR1 and CDR2: ENHRY, SYGVKD. This CDR3 region has 12 residues. This CDR3 reads CAIRSGEYEQYF. The DNA of the CDR3 is TGTGCCATCAGATCAGGGGAGTACGAGCAGTACTTC.

This chain joins TRBV5-8 and TRBJ2-7; tentative D call: TRBD1 (5 bases). The germline V gene encodes CDR1 SGHTS and CDR2 YDEGEE. This CDR3 region has 15 residues. Trimming cost V 4 bases and J 3 bases, with 17 bases left between them. The CDR3 region is CASSLSRAGFYEQYF. The CDR3 DNA reads as TGTGCCAGCAGCCTATCACGGGCAGGGTTCTACGAGCAGTACTTC. The variable domain in full, with the rest retrieved from reference TRBV5-8 and TRBJ2-7, is EAGVTQSPTHLIKTRGQQATLRCSPISGHTSVYWYQQALGLGLQFLLWYDEGEERNRGNFPPRFSGRQFPNYSSELNVNALELEDSALYLCASSLSRAGFYEQYFGPGTRLTVT.

On this clone itself: Other DNA sequences in this sample translate to the same CDR3. The chain uses TRBV12-3 or TRBV12-4 and TRBJ1-1; the D gene is possibly TRBD1 (5 bases). The CDR3 is 13 residues long. The V gene lost 1 base and the J gene lost 5 bases, with 8 bases spanning the gap. This chain's CDR3 is CASSLGGETEAFF. DNA of the CDR3: TGTGCCAGCAGTTTAGGGGGGGAAACTGAAGCTTTCTTT.

The chain couples TRBV11-3 to TRBJ2-3; maybe TRBD2 (6 bases). This CDR3 is 13 amino acids long. V was cut by 5 bases and J by 0 bases, with 6 bases left in between. Germline CDR1 reads SGHNT; CDR2 reads YENEEA. CDR3 protein: CASSAGSTDTQYF. The CDR3 bases are TGTGCCAGCAGCGCGGGAAGCACAGATACGCAGTATTTT.

This clone came up many times. V usage is TRBV7-9 and J usage is TRBJ2-1, with unresolved D. The CDR3 consists of 15 residues. Germline-derived CDR1 and CDR2 are SEHNR and FQNEAQ (reference sequence). Trimming removed 2 bases from V and 4 bases from J, with 12 bases in between. The CDR3 spells CASSLSRLRYNEQFF. CDR3 in DNA: TGTGCCAGCAGCTTATCTAGATTGAGGTACAATGAGCAGTTCTTC.

Here the CDR3 reads CASTSQRSPNYNEQFF. DNA of the CDR3: TGTGCCAGCACCTCCCAGCGGTCCCCCAACTACAATGAGCAGTTCTTC. The chain uses TRBV7-8 and TRBJ2-1; possible D gene TRBD2, 5 bases. Trimming stripped 7 bases from V and 3 bases from J, with 19 bases between. This CDR3 region has 16 residues. Germline V gene sequence: CDR1 SGHVS, CDR2 FQNEAQ.

The chain is built from TRBV11-2 and TRBJ1-1; 8 nucleotides agree with TRBD1. Per germline, CDR1 SGHAT and CDR2 FQNNGV. This CDR3 comprises 16 residues. Losses at the gene ends were 5 bases for V and 3 bases for J; bases not matched to a gene: 11. The CDR3 DNA sequence: TGTGCCAGCAGCGCGTACAGGGGGGTACTTGACACTGAAGCTTTCTTT. This sequence encodes CASSAYRGVLDTEAFF.

The chain employs TRBV2 and TRBJ2-2; 9 bases agree with TRBD1. V shed 6 bases and J 4 bases; nucleotides not matched to a gene: 6. Looked up from germline, CDR1 is SNHLY and CDR2 is FYNNEI. CDR3 size: 15 residues. Here the CDR3 DNA reads TGTGCCAGCAGCCTTGGGACAGGGCTCACCGGGGAGCTGTTTTTT. Translation gives CASSLGTGLTGELFF.

J is TRBJ2-1 and V is TRBV11-2, with 8 nucleotides matching TRBD2. Germline V gene lookup returns CDR1 SGHAT and CDR2 FQNNGV. The V gene end was trimmed by 0 bases and the J gene end by 5 bases; junction bases not matched to a gene: 18. The CDR3 extends over 20 amino acids. CDR3 protein: CASSLDPQRQERGFDNEQFF. The DNA for the CDR3 is TGTGCCAGCAGCTTAGACCCCCAGAGGCAGGAGCGGGGGTTCGACAATGAGCAGTTCTTC.

This sequence joins TRBV3-1 (or the pseudogene TRBV3-2) and TRBJ1-2, with a tentative D call TRBD1 (6 bases). Germline CDR1 is LGHDT and CDR2 is YNNKEL (reference sequence). V dropped 4 bases and J dropped 4 bases, with 13 bases sitting between them. This CDR3 spans 14 amino acids. The DNA for the CDR3 is TGTGCCAGCAGCCCTGGACAGACCGTCTATGGCTACACCTTC. It yields the protein CASSPGQTVYGYTF.

The chain employs TRBV5-1 and TRBJ2-1; TRBD2 matches 10 bases. This CDR3 is 15 amino acids long. The junction had 6 bases not matched to a gene; V was cut back by 0 bases and J by 9 bases. Per germline, CDR1 SGHRS and CDR2 YFSETQ. CDR3 protein: CASSLGVAGGSEQFF. The CDR3 bases are TGCGCCAGCAGCTTGGGGGTAGCGGGAGGCTCTGAGCAGTTCTTC.

J is TRBJ1-1 and V is TRBV7-9; TRBD1 agrees at 7 bases. With V trimmed by 1 base and J by 0 bases, 11 bases remained unmatched. Germline CDR1 and CDR2: SEHNR and FQNEAQ (reference sequence). This CDR3 is built from 18 residues. The CDR3 nucleotides read TGTGCCAGCAGCTTAGGCTTGATTCAGGGGGAAATGAACACTGAAGCTTTCTTT. It specifies CASSLGLIQGEMNTEAFF.

For the CDR3, the DNA is TGCGCCAGCAGTGAGACCCCGCCGACGGGGGAGCAGTACTTC. Translation gives CASSETPPTGEQYF. The chain couples TRBV10-1 to TRBJ2-7; D is perhaps TRBD2 (5 bases). The length of the CDR3 is 14 residues. Trimming shortened V by 2 bases and J by 7 bases, and 15 bases separated the two germline ends. Germline loops: CDR1 WNHNN, CDR2 SYGVQD (reference sequence).